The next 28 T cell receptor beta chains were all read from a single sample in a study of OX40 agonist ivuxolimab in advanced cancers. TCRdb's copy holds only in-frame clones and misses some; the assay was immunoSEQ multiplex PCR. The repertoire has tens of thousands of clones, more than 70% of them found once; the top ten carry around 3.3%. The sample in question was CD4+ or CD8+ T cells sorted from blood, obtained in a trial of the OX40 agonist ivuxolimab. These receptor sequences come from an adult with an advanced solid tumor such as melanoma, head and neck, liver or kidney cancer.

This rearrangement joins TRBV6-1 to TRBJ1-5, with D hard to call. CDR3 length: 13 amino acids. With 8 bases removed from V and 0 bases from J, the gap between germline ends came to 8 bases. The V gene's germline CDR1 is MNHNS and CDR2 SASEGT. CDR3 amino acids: CASLPYSNQPQHF. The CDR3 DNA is TGTGCCAGCCTTCCCTATAGCAATCAGCCCCAGCATTTT.

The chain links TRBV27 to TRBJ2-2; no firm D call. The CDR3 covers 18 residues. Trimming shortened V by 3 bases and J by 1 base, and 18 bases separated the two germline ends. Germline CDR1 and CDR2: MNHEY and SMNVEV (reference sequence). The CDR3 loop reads CASSFLWRPNQNTGELFF. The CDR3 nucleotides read TGTGCCAGCAGTTTTCTCTGGCGGCCCAACCAGAACACCGGGGAGCTGTTTTTT.

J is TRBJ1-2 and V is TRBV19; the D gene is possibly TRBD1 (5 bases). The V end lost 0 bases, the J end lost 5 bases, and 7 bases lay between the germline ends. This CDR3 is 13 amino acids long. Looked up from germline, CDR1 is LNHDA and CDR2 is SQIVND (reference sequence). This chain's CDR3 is CASSIETAYGYTF. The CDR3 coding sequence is TGTGCCAGTAGTATAGAGACAGCTTATGGCTACACCTTC.

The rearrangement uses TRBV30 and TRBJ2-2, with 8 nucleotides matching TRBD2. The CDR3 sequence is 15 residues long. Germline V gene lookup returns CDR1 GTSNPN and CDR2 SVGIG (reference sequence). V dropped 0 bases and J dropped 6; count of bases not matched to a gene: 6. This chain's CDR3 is CAWSVPRTSPGELFF. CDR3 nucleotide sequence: TGTGCCTGGAGTGTACCCAGGACTAGCCCCGGGGAGCTGTTTTTT.

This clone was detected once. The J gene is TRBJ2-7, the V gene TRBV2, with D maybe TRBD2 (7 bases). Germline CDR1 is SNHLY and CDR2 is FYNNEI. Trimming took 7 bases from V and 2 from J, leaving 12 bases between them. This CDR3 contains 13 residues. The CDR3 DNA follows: TGTGCCAGCAAAGCGGGACAAGCCTACGAGCAGTACTTC. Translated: CASKAGQAYEQYF. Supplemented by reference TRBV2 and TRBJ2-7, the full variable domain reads EPEVTQTPSHQVTQMGQEVILRCVPISNHLYFYWYRQILGQKVEFLVSFYNNEISEKSEIFDDQFSVERPDGSNFTLKIRSTKLEDSAMYFCASKAGQAYEQYFGPGTRLTVT.

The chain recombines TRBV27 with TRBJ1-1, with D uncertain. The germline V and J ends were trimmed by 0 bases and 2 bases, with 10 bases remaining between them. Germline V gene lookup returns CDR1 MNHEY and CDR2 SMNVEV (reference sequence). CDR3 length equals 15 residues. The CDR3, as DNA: TGTGCCAGCAGTTTATCGGGCTTGTTAAACACTGAAGCTTTCTTT. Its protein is CASSLSGLLNTEAFF.

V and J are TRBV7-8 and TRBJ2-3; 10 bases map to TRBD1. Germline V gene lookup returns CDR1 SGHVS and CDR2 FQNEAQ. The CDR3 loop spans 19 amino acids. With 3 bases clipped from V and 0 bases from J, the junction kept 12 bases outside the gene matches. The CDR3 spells CASSFSGARQGASTDTQYF. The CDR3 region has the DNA TGTGCCAGCAGCTTTTCGGGAGCAAGACAGGGGGCTAGCACAGATACGCAGTATTTT.

The CDR3: CASSPLSGNTEAFF. CDR3 bases: TGTGCCAGCTCCCCTCTTTCGGGGAACACTGAAGCTTTCTTT. The chain employs TRBV18 and TRBJ1-1; D is uncertain. Looked up from germline, CDR1 is KGHSH and CDR2 is LQKENI. The CDR3 covers 14 residues. V lost 6 bases and J 1 base, leaving 12 bases between the germline ends. Together with reference TRBV18 and TRBJ1-1, the CDR3 gives the full variable domain: NAGVMQNPRHLVRRRGQEARLRCSPMKGHSHVYWYRQLPEEGLKFMVYLQKENIIDESGMPKERFSAEFPKEGPSILRIQQVVRGDSAAYFCASSPLSGNTEAFFGQGTRLTVV.

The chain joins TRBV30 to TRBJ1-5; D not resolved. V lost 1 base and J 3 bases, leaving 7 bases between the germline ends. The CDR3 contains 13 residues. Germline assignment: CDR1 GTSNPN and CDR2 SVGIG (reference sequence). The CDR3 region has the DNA TGTGCCTGGAGTGGAGGATCCAATCAGCCCCAGCATTTT. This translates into CAWSGGSNQPQHF.

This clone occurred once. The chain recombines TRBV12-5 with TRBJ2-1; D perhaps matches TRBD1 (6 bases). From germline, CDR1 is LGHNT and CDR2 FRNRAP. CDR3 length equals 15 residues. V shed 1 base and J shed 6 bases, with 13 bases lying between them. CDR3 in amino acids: CASGLGQGLSNEQFF. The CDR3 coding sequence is TGTGCTAGTGGTTTGGGTCAGGGGTTAAGCAATGAGCAGTTCTTC.

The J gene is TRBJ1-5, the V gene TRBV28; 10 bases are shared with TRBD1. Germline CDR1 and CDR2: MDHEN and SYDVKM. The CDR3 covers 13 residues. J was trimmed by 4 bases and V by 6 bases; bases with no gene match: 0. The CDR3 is CASRDRGNQPQHF. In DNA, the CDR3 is TGTGCCAGCAGGGACAGGGGGAATCAGCCCCAGCATTTT.

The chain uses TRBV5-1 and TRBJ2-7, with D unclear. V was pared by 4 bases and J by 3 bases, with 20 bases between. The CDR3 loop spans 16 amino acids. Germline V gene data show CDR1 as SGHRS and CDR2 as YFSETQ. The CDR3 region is CASSAARRIASYEQYF. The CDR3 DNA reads TGCGCCAGCAGCGCCGCCCGACGCATTGCGAGCTACGAGCAGTACTTC.

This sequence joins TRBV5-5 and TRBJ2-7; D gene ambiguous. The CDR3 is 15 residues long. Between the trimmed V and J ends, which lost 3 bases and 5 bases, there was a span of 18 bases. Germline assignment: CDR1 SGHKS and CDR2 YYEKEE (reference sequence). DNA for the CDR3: TGTGCCAGCAGCTCGATGGACGTTTTAAGCGACGAGCAGTACTTC. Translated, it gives CASSSMDVLSDEQYF. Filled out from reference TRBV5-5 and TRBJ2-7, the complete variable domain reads DAGVTQSPTHLIKTRGQQVTLRCSPISGHKSVSWYQQVLGQGPQFIFQYYEKEERGRGNFPDRFSARQFPNYSSELNVNALLLGDSALYLCASSSMDVLSDEQYFGPGTRLTVT.

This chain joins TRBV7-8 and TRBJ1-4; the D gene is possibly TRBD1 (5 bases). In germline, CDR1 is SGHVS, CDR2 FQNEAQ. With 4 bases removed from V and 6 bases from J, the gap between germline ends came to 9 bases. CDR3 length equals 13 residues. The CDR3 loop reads CASSSQGYEKLFF. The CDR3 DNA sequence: TGTGCCAGCAGCTCCCAGGGTTATGAAAAACTGTTTTTT.

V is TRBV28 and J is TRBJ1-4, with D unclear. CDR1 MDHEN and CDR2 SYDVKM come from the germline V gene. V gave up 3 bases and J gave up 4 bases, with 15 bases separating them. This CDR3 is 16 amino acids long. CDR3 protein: CASSFSGYGFNEKLFF. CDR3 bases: TGTGCCAGCAGTTTCTCGGGGTACGGGTTTAATGAAAAACTGTTTTTT. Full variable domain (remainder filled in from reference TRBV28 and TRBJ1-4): DVKVTQSSRYLVKRTGEKVFLECVQDMDHENMFWYRQDPGLGLRLIYFSYDVKMKEKGDIPEGYSVSREKKERFSLILESASTNQTSMYLCASSFSGYGFNEKLFFGSGTQLSVL.

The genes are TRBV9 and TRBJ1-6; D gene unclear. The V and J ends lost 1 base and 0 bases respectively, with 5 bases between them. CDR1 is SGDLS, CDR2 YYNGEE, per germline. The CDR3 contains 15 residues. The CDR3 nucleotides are TGTGCCAGCAGCGTATTAGACTCCTATAATTCACCCCTCCACTTT. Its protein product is CASSVLDSYNSPLHF. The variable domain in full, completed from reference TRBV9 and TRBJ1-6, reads DSGVTQTPKHLITATGQRVTLRCSPRSGDLSVYWYQQSLDQGLQFLIQYYNGEERAKGNILERFSAQQFPDLHSELNLSSLELGDSALYFCASSVLDSYNSPLHFGNGTRLTVT.

The CDR3 DNA reads TGTGCCAGCAGCTCCTCGAACACCGGGGAGCTGTTTTTT. This codes for CASSSSNTGELFF. The rearrangement joins TRBV9 to TRBJ2-2; no reliable D call. The CDR3 has 13 amino acids. The germline V gene has CDR1 SGDLS and CDR2 YYNGEE. With 4 bases removed from V and 0 bases from J, the gap between germline ends came to 4 bases.

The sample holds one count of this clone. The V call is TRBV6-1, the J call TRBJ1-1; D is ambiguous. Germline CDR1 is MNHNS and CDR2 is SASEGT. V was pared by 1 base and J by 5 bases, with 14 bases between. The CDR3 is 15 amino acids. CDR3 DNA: TGTGCCAGCAGTGAAGACCCGGGCCCGGGGACTGAAGCTTTCTTT. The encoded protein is CASSEDPGPGTEAFF.

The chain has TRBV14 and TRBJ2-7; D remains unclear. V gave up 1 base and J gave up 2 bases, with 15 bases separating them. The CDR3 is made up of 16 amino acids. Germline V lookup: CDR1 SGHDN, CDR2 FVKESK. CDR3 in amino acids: CASSQGSWRQPYEQYF. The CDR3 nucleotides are TGTGCCAGCAGCCAAGGATCATGGCGGCAACCCTACGAGCAGTACTTC.

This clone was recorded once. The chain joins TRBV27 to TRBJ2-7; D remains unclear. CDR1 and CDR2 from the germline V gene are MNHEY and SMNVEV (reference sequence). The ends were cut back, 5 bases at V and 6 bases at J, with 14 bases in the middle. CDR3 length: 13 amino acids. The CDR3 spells CASSKERPGEQYF. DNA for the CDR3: TGTGCCAGCAGTAAAGAGAGACCGGGCGAGCAGTACTTC.

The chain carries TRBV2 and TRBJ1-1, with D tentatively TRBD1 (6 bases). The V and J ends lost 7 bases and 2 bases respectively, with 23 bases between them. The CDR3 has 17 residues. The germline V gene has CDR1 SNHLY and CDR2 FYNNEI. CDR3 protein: CASTATNEGTTNTEAFF. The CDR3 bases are TGTGCCAGCACAGCCACCAACGAAGGGACAACAAACACTGAAGCTTTCTTT.

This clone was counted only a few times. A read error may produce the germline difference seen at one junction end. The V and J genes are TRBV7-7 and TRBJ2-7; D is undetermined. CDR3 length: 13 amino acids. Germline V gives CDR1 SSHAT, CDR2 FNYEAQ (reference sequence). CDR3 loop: CASSSLLTYEQYF. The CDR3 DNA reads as TGTGCTAGCAGCTCGCTTCTAACCTACGAGCAGTACTTC.

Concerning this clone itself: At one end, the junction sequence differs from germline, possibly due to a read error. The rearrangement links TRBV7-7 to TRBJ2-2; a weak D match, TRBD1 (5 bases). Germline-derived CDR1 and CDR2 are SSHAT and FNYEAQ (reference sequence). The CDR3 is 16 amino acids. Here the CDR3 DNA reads TGTGCTAGCAGCCGTACGTTAGGGGCCCCAAGCGGGGAGCTGTTTTTT. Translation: CASSRTLGAPSGELFF.

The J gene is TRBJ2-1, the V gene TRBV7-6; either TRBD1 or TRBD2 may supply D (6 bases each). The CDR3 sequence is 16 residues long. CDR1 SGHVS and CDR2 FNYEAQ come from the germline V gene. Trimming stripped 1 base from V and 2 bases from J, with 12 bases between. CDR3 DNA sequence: TGTGCCAGCAGCTTAGAAGAGGGGGGCCCCTACAATGAGCAGTTCTTC. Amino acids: CASSLEEGGPYNEQFF.

The DNA of the CDR3 is TGTGCCAGCAGCTTGTCCGGCAGGGGGTCCTACGAGCAGTACTTC. The encoded protein is CASSLSGRGSYEQYF. The rearrangement links TRBV5-4 to TRBJ2-7; TRBD1 matches 7 bases. The CDR3 is made up of 15 amino acids. V lost 1 base to trimming and J lost 1 base; unmatched junction nucleotides: 5. Germline values: CDR1 SGHNT, CDR2 YYREEE (reference sequence).

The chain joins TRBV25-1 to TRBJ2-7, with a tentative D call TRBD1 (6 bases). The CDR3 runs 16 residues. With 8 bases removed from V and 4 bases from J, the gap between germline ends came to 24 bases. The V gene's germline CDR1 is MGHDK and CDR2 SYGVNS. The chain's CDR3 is CASHPSPQGHPYEQYF. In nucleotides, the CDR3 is TGTGCCAGCCACCCATCCCCGCAGGGACATCCATACGAGCAGTACTTC.

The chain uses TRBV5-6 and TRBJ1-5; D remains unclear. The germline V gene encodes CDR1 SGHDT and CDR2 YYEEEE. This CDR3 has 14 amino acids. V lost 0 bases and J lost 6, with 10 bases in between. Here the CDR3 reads CASSLGRAGQPQHF. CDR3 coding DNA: TGTGCCAGCAGCTTGGGACGGGCAGGTCAGCCCCAGCATTTT. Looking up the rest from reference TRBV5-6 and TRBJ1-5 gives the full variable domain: DAGVTQSPTHLIKTRGQQVTLRCSPKSGHDTVSWYQQALGQGPQFIFQYYEEEERQRGNFPDRFSGHQFPNYSSELNVNALLLGDSALYLCASSLGRAGQPQHFGDGTRLSIL.

The CDR3 nucleotides are TGCAGTGTGGTCAATACCCATACGCAGTATTTT. Translation gives CSVVNTHTQYF. The gene calls are TRBV20-1 and TRBJ2-3; D remains unclear. Germline V lookup: CDR1 DFQATT, CDR2 SNEGSKA (reference sequence). Trimming cost V 7 bases and J 7 bases, with 12 bases left between them. The CDR3 totals 11 residues.